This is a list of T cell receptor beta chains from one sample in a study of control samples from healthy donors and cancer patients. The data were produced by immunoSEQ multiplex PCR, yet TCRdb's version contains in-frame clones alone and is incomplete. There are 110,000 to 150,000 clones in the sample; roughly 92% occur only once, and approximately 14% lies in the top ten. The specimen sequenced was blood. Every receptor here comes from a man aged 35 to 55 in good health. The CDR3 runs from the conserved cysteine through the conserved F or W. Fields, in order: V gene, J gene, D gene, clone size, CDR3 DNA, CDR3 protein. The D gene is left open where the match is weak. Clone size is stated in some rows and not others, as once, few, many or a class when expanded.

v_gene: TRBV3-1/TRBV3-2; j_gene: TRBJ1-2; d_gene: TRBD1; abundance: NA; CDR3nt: TGTGCCAGCAGCCTCAACTACAGGGGGCAGAACTATGGCTACACCTTC; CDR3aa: CASSLNYRGQNYGYTF
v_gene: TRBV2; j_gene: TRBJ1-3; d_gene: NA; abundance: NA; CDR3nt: TGTGCCAGCAGAGTCACAGGGTACTCTGGAAACACCATATATTTT; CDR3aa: CASRVTGYSGNTIYF
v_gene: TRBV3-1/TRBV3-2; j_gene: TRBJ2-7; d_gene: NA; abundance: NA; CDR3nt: TGTGCCAGCAGCGCTCACCCATACTCGGAGTACGAGCAGTACTTC; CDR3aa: CASSAHPYSEYEQYF
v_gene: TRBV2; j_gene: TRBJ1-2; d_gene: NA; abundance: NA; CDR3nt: TGTGCCAGCAGTGAAGCGCGAGGTGCTAACTATGGCTACACCTTC; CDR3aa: CASSEARGANYGYTF
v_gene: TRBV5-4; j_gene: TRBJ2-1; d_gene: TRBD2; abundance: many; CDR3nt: TGTGCCAGCAGCCCGGGACTAGCGGACAATGAGCAGTTCTTC; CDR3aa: CASSPGLADNEQFF
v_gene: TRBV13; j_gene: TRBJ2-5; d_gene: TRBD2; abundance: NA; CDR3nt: TGTGCCAGCAGCTTACCTAGCGGGGGCTACCAAGAGACCCAGTACTTC; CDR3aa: CASSLPSGGYQETQYF
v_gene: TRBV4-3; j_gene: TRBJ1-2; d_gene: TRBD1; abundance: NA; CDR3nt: TGCGCCAGCGGACCTCAAGCGGCGGGACAGGGGAACTATGGCTACACCTTC; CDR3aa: CASGPQAAGQGNYGYTF
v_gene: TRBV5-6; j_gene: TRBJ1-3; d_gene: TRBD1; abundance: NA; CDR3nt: TGTGCCAGCAGCTCCACAGGGGCAGGAAACACCATATATTTT; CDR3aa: CASSSTGAGNTIYF
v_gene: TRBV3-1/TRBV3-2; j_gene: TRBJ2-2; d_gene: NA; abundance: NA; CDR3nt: TGTGCCAGCAGCCTGATGGCCGGGGAGCTGTTTTTT; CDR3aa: CASSLMAGELFF
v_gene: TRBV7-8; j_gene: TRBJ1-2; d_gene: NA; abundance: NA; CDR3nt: TGTGCCAGCAGCTTAACGAGGGGGGACCGTGGCTACACCTTC; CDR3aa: CASSLTRGDRGYTF
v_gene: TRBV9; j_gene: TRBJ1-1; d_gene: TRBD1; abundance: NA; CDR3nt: TGTGCCAGCAGCGGGACAGGGGGCGAGACTGAAGCTTTCTTT; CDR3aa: CASSGTGGETEAFF
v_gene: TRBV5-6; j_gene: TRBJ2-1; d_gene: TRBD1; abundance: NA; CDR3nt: TGTGCCAGCACCGGACAGGGGGCCAATGAGCAGTTCTTC; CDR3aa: CASTGQGANEQFF
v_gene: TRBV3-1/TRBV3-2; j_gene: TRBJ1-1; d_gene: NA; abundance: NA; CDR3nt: TGTGCCAGCAGCCAAGATGACAGAGTGAACACTGAAGCTTTCTTT; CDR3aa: CASSQDDRVNTEAFF
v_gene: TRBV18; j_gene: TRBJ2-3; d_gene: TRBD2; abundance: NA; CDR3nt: TGTGCCAGCTCAGGAAGCGGGAAACGTGCAGATACGCAGTATTTT; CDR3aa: CASSGSGKRADTQYF
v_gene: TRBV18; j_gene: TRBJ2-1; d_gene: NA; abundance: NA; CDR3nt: TGTGCCACCCAGCCGGGATATTCGAACAATGAGCAGTTCTTC; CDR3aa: CATQPGYSNNEQFF
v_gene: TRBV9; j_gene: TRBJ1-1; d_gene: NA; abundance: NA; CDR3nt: TGTGCCAGCAGCGTGGACATATACACTGAAGCTTTCTTT; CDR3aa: CASSVDIYTEAFF
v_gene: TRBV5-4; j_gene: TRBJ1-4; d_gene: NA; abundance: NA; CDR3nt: TGTGCCAGCAGCTTGGAAGGGACAAGAAATGAAAAACTGTTTTTT; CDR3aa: CASSLEGTRNEKLFF
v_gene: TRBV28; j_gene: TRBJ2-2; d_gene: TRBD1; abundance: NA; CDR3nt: TGTGCCAGCAGTTCGACAGGGTACGGGGAGCTGTTTTTT; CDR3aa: CASSSTGYGELFF
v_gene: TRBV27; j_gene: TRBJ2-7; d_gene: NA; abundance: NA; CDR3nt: TGTGCCAGCAGCTGGGACGGCACTTTCTCCTACGAGCAGTACTTC; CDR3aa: CASSWDGTFSYEQYF
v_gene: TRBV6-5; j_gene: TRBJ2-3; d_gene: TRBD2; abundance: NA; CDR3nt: TGTGCCAGCAGTTACCTAGCGGGGGGGCTAGAGGATACGCAGTATTTT; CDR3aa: CASSYLAGGLEDTQYF